This is a list of T cell receptor beta chains from one sample in a study of shared clonotypes between healthy human individuals. The method was immunoSEQ multiplex PCR; TCRdb's version includes in-frame clones alone and lacks a portion of them. The data contain millions of clones, about 94% of them singletons. Sequencing used naive CD8+ T cells sorted from blood. These receptors came from a man between 18 and 29 years old in good health. The CDR3 runs from the conserved cysteine through the conserved F or W. A D gene is named only where the DNA matches it firmly. Clone size appears in some rows only: once, few, many, or a class for an expanded clone.

TGTGCCAGCAGTTTGGTTCCAGGGGCCTCTGGCTACACCTTC | CASSLVPGASGYTF | once | . | TRBJ1-2 | TRBV27
TGTGCCAGCAGTCGCTACGAGCAGTACTTC | CASSRYEQYF | once | . | TRBJ2-7 | TRBV14
TGCGCCAGCAAGGCCGGTGAAGGGCCCCAGCATTTT | CASKAGEGPQHF | . | . | TRBJ1-5 | TRBV10-2
TGCGCCAGCAGCCTCGGACAGGGAGGAACCTACGAGCAGTACTTC | CASSLGQGGTYEQYF | . | TRBD1 | TRBJ2-7 | TRBV4-1
TGTGCCAGCAGCTCAGCGTCGACGGTGTTTGGCTACACCTTC | CASSSASTVFGYTF | . | . | TRBJ1-2 | TRBV13
TGCGCCAGCAGGACAGACGGGACCTTTTATGAGCAGTACTTC | CASRTDGTFYEQYF | . | . | TRBJ2-7 | TRBV10-2
TGTGCCAGCAGCGTAGAGGGGCTAGCGGGAGTCACCGGGGAGCTGTTTTTT | CASSVEGLAGVTGELFF | . | TRBD2 | TRBJ2-2 | TRBV9
TGTGCCAGCAGCTTAGATCTAGGTCCAGGGGACCACGAGCAGTACTTC | CASSLDLGPGDHEQYF | . | . | TRBJ2-7 | TRBV7-8
TGCGCCAGCAATGACGGGACAGGGGAGGTCACTGAAGCTTTCTTT | CASNDGTGEVTEAFF | . | TRBD1 | TRBJ1-1 | TRBV10-1
TGCGCCACCCTCGACGGGCTAGCGGGTTCCTACGAGCAGTACTTC | CATLDGLAGSYEQYF | . | TRBD2 | TRBJ2-7 | TRBV10-2
TGTGCCAGTAGTGGGGAAACCTACGAGCAGTACTTC | CASSGETYEQYF | . | . | TRBJ2-7 | TRBV19
TGTGCCAGCAAAGGGGGGAGGGACTATGGCTACACCTTC | CASKGGRDYGYTF | . | . | TRBJ1-2 | TRBV11-2
TGCGCCAGCAGTGGGACAGGGAATCAGCCCCAGCATTTT | CASSGTGNQPQHF | . | TRBD1 | TRBJ1-5 | TRBV10-1
TGCGCCAGCAGCCAAGTTACAGGGGTCTGGGACGAGCAGTACTTC | CASSQVTGVWDEQYF | . | TRBD1 | TRBJ2-7 | TRBV4-1
TGTGCCAGCAGGACCATCGGAGAGGCTGAGCAGTTCTTC | CASRTIGEAEQFF | . | . | TRBJ2-1 | TRBV6-5
TGTGCCAGCAGCGATCTGCTAGCGGGAGTTGAGCAGTTCTTC | CASSDLLAGVEQFF | . | TRBD2 | TRBJ2-1 | TRBV14
TGTGCCAGCAGCGTAGGTAGCGCTACTACCTACGAGCAGTACTTC | CASSVGSATTYEQYF | once | . | TRBJ2-7 | TRBV9
TGTGCCAGCAGTAAACAGGGGACAGAAGCTTTCTTT | CASSKQGTEAFF | . | TRBD1 | TRBJ1-1 | TRBV6-5
TGTGCCAGCAGCTTGGCCTTGGTCACGACTGAAGTCTCTGGAAACACCATATATTTT | CASSLALVTTEVSGNTIYF | . | . | TRBJ1-3 | TRBV5-6
TGTGCCAGCAGCTCTTCGGGCATCTTCTCAGACGAGCAGTACTTC | CASSSSGIFSDEQYF | . | . | TRBJ2-7 | TRBV9
TGTGCCAGCAGCTTAGTACTAGCGGGAGGGGGGGACCAGTACTTC | CASSLVLAGGGDQYF | . | TRBD2 | TRBJ2-5 | TRBV7-6
TGTGCCAGCAGCCATGGAGGAAGCTACGAGCAGTACTTC | CASSHGGSYEQYF | . | . | TRBJ2-7 | TRBV27
TGTGCCAGCATCCCGTCAGGGCTGGAAAACACCATATATTTT | CASIPSGLENTIYF | once | . | TRBJ1-3 | TRBV7-9
TGTGCCAGCAGCCCTGAGACTAGCGGAGAGTCCTACGAGCAGTACTTC | CASSPETSGESYEQYF | . | TRBD2 | TRBJ2-7 | TRBV7-8
TGTGCCAGCAGTCTCCGGGGGCCGCAGCCCCAGCATTTT | CASSLRGPQPQHF | . | . | TRBJ1-5 | TRBV6-1
TGTGCCAGTAGTAAACCCGGGGCATTAAACGAGCAGTACTTC | CASSKPGALNEQYF | . | . | TRBJ2-7 | TRBV19
TGTGCCAGCAGCTATCACTACCGGGAGCTAAACACTGAAGCTTTCTTT | CASSYHYRELNTEAFF | once | . | TRBJ1-1 | TRBV11-2
TGTGCCAGCAGCTTAGAGGAGGGGGCCGGACAGCCCCAGCATTTT | CASSLEEGAGQPQHF | . | TRBD1 | TRBJ1-5 | TRBV11-2
TGTGCCAGCAGTCGGACTAGCGGGGCGGCGGACACCGGGGAGCTGTTTTTT | CASSRTSGAADTGELFF | . | TRBD2 | TRBJ2-2 | TRBV7-8
TGTGCCAGCAGTTCGAGGGACAGAAGCACAGATACGCAGTATTTT | CASSSRDRSTDTQYF | once | TRBD1 | TRBJ2-3 | TRBV27
TGTGCCAGCAGTGACACAGGGGGCTCCTACGAGCAGTACTTC | CASSDTGGSYEQYF | . | TRBD1 | TRBJ2-7 | TRBV6-1
TGTGCCAGCAGTCCAGGGCCCCCCGGGCACAATGAGCAGTTCTTC | CASSPGPPGHNEQFF | . | . | TRBJ2-1 | TRBV27
TGTGCCAGCAGCTCCCTGACAGGCACAGATACGCAGTATTTT | CASSSLTGTDTQYF | once | . | TRBJ2-3 | TRBV13
TGTGCCAGCGATACAGGGGTTTGGGGCTACACCTTC | CASDTGVWGYTF | . | TRBD1 | TRBJ1-2 | TRBV6-6
TGTGCCAGCAGCTTGCAGCAGGGTCAGTACTTC | CASSLQQGQYF | . | . | TRBJ2-4 | TRBV13
TGTGCCAGCTTTCGGGCCCTGAACACTGAAGCTTTCTTT | CASFRALNTEAFF | . | . | TRBJ1-1 | TRBV27
TGCGCCAGCAGTGAAGTTCGTCCCACCGGGGAGCTGTTTTTT | CASSEVRPTGELFF | once | . | TRBJ2-2 | TRBV10-2
TGTGCCAGCAGTGACCGGGACTACTACGGGGAGCTGTTTTTT | CASSDRDYYGELFF | . | TRBD2 | TRBJ2-2 | TRBV2
TGCGCCAGCAGCCAAGATCCAGGGGACGTCTCCGACACTGAAGCTTTCTTT | CASSQDPGDVSDTEAFF | . | . | TRBJ1-1 | TRBV4-1
TGTGCCAGCAGCCCGCGGGGAGCGAACACTGAAGCTTTCTTT | CASSPRGANTEAFF | . | . | TRBJ1-1 | TRBV5-4
TGTGCCAGCAGCTCCGGGGGGGGTGATGGCTACACCTTC | CASSSGGGDGYTF | . | . | TRBJ1-2 | TRBV11-2
TGTGCCAGCAGCGGAGGGCCCTACAATGAGCAGTTCTTC | CASSGGPYNEQFF | . | . | TRBJ2-1 | TRBV9
TGTGCCAGCAGCTCGCTAGCGGGCGCAGATACGCAGTATTTT | CASSSLAGADTQYF | once | TRBD2 | TRBJ2-3 | TRBV7-6
TGTGCCAGCAGCCCCGGAGGGGGGTACACCGGGGAGCTGTTTTTT | CASSPGGGYTGELFF | . | . | TRBJ2-2 | TRBV5-6